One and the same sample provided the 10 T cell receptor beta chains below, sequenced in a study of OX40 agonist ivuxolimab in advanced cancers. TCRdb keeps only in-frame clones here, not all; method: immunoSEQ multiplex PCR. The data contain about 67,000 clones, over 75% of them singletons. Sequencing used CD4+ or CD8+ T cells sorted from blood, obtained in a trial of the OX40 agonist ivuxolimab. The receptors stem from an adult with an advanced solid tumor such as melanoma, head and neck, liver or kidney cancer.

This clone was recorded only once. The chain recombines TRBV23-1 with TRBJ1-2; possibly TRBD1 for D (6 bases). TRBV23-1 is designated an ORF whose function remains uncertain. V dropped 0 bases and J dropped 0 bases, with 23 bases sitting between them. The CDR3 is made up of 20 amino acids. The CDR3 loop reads CASSQSIRGTRQLANYGYTF. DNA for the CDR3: TGCGCCAGCAGTCAATCGATCCGAGGGACACGGCAATTAGCTAACTATGGCTACACCTTC.

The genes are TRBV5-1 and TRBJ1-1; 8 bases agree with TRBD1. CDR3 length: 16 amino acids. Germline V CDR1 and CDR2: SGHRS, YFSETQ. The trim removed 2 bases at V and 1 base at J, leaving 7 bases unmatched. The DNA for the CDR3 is TGCGCCAGCAGCTTCCCCGCCGGGACAGGGAACACTGAAGCTTTCTTT. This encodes CASSFPAGTGNTEAFF.

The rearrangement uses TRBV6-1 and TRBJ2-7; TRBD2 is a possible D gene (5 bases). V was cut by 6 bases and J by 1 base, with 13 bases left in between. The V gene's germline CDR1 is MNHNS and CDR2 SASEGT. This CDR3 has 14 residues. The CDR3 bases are TGTGCCAGCAGCACCGTTGGGAGATCCTACGAGCAGTACTTC. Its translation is CASSTVGRSYEQYF.

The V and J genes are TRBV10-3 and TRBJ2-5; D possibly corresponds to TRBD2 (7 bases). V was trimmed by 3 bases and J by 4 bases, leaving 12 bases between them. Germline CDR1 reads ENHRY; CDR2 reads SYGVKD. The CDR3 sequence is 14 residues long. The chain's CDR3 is CAISDRGGGETQYF. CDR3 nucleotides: TGTGCCATCAGTGACAGGGGAGGGGGAGAGACCCAGTACTTC.

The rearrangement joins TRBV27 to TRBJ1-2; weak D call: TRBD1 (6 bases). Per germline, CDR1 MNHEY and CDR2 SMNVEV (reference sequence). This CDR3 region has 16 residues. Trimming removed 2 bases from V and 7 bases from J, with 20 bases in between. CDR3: CASSLRTDRAGGGYTF. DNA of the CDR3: TGTGCCAGCAGTTTAAGGACAGATCGGGCTGGGGGTGGCTACACCTTC.

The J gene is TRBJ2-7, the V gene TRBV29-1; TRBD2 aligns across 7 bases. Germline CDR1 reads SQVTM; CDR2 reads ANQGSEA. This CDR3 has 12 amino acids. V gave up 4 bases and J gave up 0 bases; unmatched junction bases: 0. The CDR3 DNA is TGCAGCGTTGGGGAGGGCTCCTACGAGCAGTACTTC. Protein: CSVGEGSYEQYF.

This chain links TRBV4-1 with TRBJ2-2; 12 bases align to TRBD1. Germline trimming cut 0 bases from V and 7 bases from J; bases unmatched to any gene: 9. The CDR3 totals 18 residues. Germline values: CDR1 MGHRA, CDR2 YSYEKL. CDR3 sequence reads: CASSQDIWDRGQYGELFF. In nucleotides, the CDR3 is TGCGCCAGCAGCCAAGATATTTGGGACAGGGGGCAATACGGGGAGCTGTTTTTT.

The CDR3 DNA is TGTGCCACCAAGTCGGGGGACAGGCGGCAAGAGACCCAGTACTTC. As protein: CATKSGDRRQETQYF. This chain uses TRBV10-3 with TRBJ2-5; TRBD1 matches 8 bases. The CDR3 consists of 15 residues. Germline V lookup: CDR1 ENHRY, CDR2 SYGVKD. The junction had 12 bases not matched to a gene; V was cut back by 10 bases and J by 2 bases.

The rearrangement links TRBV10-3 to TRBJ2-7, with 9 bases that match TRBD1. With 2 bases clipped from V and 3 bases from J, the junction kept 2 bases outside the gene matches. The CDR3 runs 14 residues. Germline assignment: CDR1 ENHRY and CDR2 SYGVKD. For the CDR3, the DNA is TGTGCCATCAGTGAGGCGGACAGGGGCTACGAGCAGTACTTC. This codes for CAISEADRGYEQYF.

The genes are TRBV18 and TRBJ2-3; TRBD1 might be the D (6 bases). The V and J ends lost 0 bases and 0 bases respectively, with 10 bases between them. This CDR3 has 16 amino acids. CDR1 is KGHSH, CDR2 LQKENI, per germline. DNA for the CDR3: TGTGCCAGCTCACCACCTGGGGGCGCGAGCACAGATACGCAGTATTTT. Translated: CASSPPGGASTDTQYF.